This TCR beta chain appears in the sequencing data of a study of CD8+ T cells in alopecia areata. This clone was seen a few times. Its antigen is as yet unknown. Notes on the study in general: Across lesional scalp, and particularly alopecia totalis/universalis, clonality surpassed that of normal scalp.

The sorting of PBMCs gave CD4+ and CD8+ T cells. Extraction and reverse transcription of RNA yielded cDNA as the sequencing template. Produced via immunoSEQ multiplex PCR; TCRdb's table is partial and in-frame only. This sample has about 200,000 clones, with around 50% found just once. CDR3 length: 13 amino acids. V lost 1 base, J lost 3 bases, and 7 bases lay in between. CDR1 LNHDA and CDR2 SQIVND come from the germline V gene (reference sequence). Sample: CD8+ T cells sorted from blood. The rearrangement uses TRBV19 and TRBJ2-7; D ambiguous. The receptor's source is a human donor in good health. CDR3 bases: TGTGCCAGTAGTATAGGAGGCGGCTACGAGCAGTACTTC. Protein sequence: CASSIGGGYEQYF.